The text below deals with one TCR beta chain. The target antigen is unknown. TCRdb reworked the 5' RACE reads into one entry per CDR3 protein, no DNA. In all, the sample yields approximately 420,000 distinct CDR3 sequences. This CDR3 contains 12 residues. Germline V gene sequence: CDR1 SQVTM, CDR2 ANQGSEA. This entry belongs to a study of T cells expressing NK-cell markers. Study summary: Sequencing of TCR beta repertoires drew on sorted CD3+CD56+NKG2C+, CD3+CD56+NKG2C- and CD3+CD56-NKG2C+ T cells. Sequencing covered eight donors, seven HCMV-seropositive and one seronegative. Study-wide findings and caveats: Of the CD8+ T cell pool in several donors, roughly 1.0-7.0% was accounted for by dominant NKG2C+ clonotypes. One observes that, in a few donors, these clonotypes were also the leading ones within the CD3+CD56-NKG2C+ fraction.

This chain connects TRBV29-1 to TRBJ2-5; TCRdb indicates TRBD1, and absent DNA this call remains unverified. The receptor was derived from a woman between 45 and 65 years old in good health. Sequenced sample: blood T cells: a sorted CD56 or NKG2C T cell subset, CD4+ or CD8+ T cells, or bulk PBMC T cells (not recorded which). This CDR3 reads CSVLAAPETQYF.